This TCR beta chain was sequenced for a study of cytomegalovirus exposure and HLA in healthy donors (dated by TCRdb to about 2017). General notes on the study: An earlier analysis of approximately 640 of the donors reported 250 to 300 Gb of sequence data and approximately 110 million unique TCR beta sequences from some 180 million T cells. Roughly 300 gigabases of sequencing data and tens of millions of unique TCR sequences were included in an early release covering about 620 HLA-typed donors. Of the roughly 400 genotyped donors, more than 75% were placed in the genetic ancestry cluster associated with self-reported Caucasian donors. The aim of the study was to test whether cataloging public T cell receptors could identify signatures of past pathogen exposure. The study used immunosequencing to profile the T cell repertoires of more than 650 subjects and linked those repertoires to cytomegalovirus serostatus. Besides the first cohort of some 670 subjects, a separate validation cohort made up of around 120 different subjects was used. To predict cytomegalovirus infection status, the study brought together high-throughput TCR immunosequencing, statistical association of individual TCRs with disease status, and machine learning. To study patterns of TCR occurrence, a later analysis re-analyzed previously published TCR beta repertoires from 700 or so donors and added high-resolution HLA genotyping. In the later analysis, no new phenotypic data were used to find candidate immune exposures; instead, reliance was placed on TCR beta sequences and their occurrence across donors. An earlier analysis of several hundred of the donors applied high-throughput TCR beta sequencing to assess whether each TCR beta V gene segment acted as functional or pseudogenic. Alongside the repertoire data, information on donor age, sex, ethnicity and CMV serostatus was compiled. Genome-wide SNP genotypes for about 60% of the 666 donors were used in a later genetic analysis, which treated that subset as a discovery cohort. Every discovery cohort repertoire had been produced on one sequencing platform. HLA typing included class I and class II loci at four-digit resolution. Typing coverage differed by locus: A, B, C, DRB1 and DQB1 were typed in roughly 620-630 donors, DQA1 in 522, DPA1 in 600 to 610, and DPB1 in approximately 450. Several DR-DQ haplotypes were treated as single units for association and clustering because of strong linkage in the cohort. Among around 400 genotyped donors of the cohort, an average of roughly 230,000 unique TCR beta nucleotide sequences was sequenced per donor, of which roughly 17% were non-productive.

Library method: the immunoSEQ multiplex PCR assay. The multiplex PCR relied on a mix of 60 forward primers for TCR Vbeta segments and 13 reverse primers for TCR Jbeta segments. Amplification of the CDR3 region of rearranged TCR beta genes was performed with a multiplex PCR assay on genomic DNA. The amplified TCR beta libraries were sequenced on the Illumina HiSeq System as 87-base-pair reads. The paper's processing steps were these. A later analysis tallied 70 million to 100 million unique TCR beta chains across the roughly 610 repertoires, and approximately 9.9 million of those chains were shared by two or more donors. A nearest-neighbor algorithm error-corrected the raw reads and collapsed the reads into unique sequences, merging closely related sequences to remove PCR and sequencing errors. To assign V, D and J gene segments, CDR3 sequences were aligned to IMGT reference sequences. For a sequence to be retained, at least a six-nucleotide match to both a V gene segment and a J gene segment was required. A rearrangement was called productive if the CDR3 had no stop codons and remained in frame with V and J, and every other rearrangement was called non-productive. CDR3 was defined according to IMGT convention as the region running from the second conserved V-encoded cysteine to the conserved J-encoded phenylalanine. The earlier analysis of 587 of the donors excluded any sequence lacking an unambiguous match to a single V gene segment. In an earlier analysis of 587 of the donors, V segments were called functional above 56.7% productive rearrangements and were called segregating when the between-donor standard deviation exceeded 5%. To diagnose cytomegalovirus status from the catalog of TCR beta chain sequences, a statistical classification framework was built. A later analysis assigned V and J genes by comparing TCR nucleotide sequences with IMGT/GENE-DB human TR gene sequences. In a later analysis, CDR3 sequences and most-parsimonious VDJ recombination scenarios were assigned using the TCRdist pipeline. In a later analysis, each TCR beta chain was defined by its CDR3 amino acid sequence together with its V-gene family, and reads lacking a unique V-gene family were excluded. A later analysis removed several hundred highly shared, low-generation-probability nucleotide sequences to deal with suspected cross-contamination and a sequencing artifact. For each public chain, a later analysis derived a clonal expansion index from normalized ranks of inferred template counts within each repertoire. A later analysis computed generation probabilities with a VDJ recombination model fitted to out-of-frame rearrangements, and checked the results against IGoR. Hypergeometric tests were used in a later analysis to score TCR-TCR, TCR-HLA and TCR-CMV co-occurrence, with a repertoire-size bias correction applied to the TCR pairs. A later analysis estimated false discovery rates by permuting HLA or CMV assignments 20 times. A later analysis grouped co-occurring TCRs with DBSCAN, adding TCRdist sequence similarity when clustering within HLA-allele-positive subsets. Repertoires with fewer than 30,000 or more than 120,000 public chains, plus five repertoires with anomalous nucleotide sharing, were excluded from co-occurrence clustering. Here the immuneACCESS table is served through TCRdb, limited to in-frame sequences with V and J called. Missing clones are a known gap in these copies; in checked studies unresolved V genes cover under half, and the rest lacks a known reason. The DNA was the basis for D and trimming; V, J and clone size are from that table. For this sample there are under 250,000 clones; approximately 85% appear just once. The ten biggest clones cover less than 2.5% of the sample.

Note on this clone: The specificity of this receptor is unknown. No much larger clone exists at a distance of one base, and base qualities are not known.

The CDR1 and CDR2 encoded by the germline V gene are SGHTA and FQGTGA. V is cut back by 4 bases and J by 3 bases, with 10 bases in the junction unmatched. Measured from the cysteine to the phenylalanine, the CDR3 is 16 residues long. The CDR3 DNA has 48 bases and is translated from base 1. The cohort comprised fewer than 700 healthy bone marrow donors. All cohort members were sampled while nominally healthy, although unrecorded immune exposures were likely present. The donor tested CMV seronegative, placing the donor among the approximately 360 seronegative members of the cohort. Every donor gave a peripheral blood sample, and the peripheral blood mononuclear cells from that sample were used for TCR beta sequencing. The Qiagen DNeasy Blood Extraction Kit was used to extract genomic DNA from the blood cell samples. What the research found in general, with its limitations: In a later analysis, the rate of TCR association differed among HLA loci, with DRB1 alleles having the most associated TCRs and HLA-C alleles having the fewest. At a false discovery rate of 0.05, a later analysis linked under 20,000 TCR beta sequences to specific HLA alleles. Seventeen rarely observed V segments, including chromosome 9 orphons, were excluded from the earlier analysis of approximately 500 of the donors because counts were too low. The study gave a list of around 170 TCR beta chains associated with cytomegalovirus. CMV serostatus was the only immune exposure information available for the cohort. In vitro tests confirmed that a few of the cytomegalovirus-associated TCR beta chains recognize cytomegalovirus antigens. In a later analysis, HLA-associated TCR beta chains showed more clonal expansion and lower generation probabilities than non-associated chains that were equally common. A cluster of highly shared sequence variants was judged likely to represent a technical artifact of the sequencing pipeline. Roughly uniform sequencing depth across donors was assumed in presence/absence analyses, although this assumption may not hold. In a later genetic analysis, a missense DCLRE1C variant was associated with V-gene and J-gene trimming of TCR beta chains, and the association was replicated in an independent cohort. Assigning TCR associations to individual alleles was difficult when HLA alleles, especially DR and DQ, strongly co-occurred. Linkage disequilibrium might explain the correlated functional status among segregating V segments, but an unknown experimental factor could not be excluded. Because the 87-base-pair reads could not distinguish some IMGT-functional V segments, including TRBV6-2 and TRBV6-3, those segments were excluded. It was suggested by the authors that the approach could potentially be generalized to other disease states and immunological phenotypes. Most TCR sequences were seen in very few donors, while some public TCRs were found in many individuals. In an earlier analysis of roughly 560 of the donors, most TCR beta V segments were observed in productive rearrangements about 87% or about 30% of the time, broadly matching IMGT annotations. Compared with the approximately 700-donor mean, donors in an Asian-associated ancestry cluster had fewer N-insertions in productive TCRs, according to a later genetic analysis. Several of the top co-occurrence clusters appeared to be linked to parvovirus B19, influenza, CMV and Epstein-Barr virus, according to a later analysis. This cohort had only TCR beta chains sequenced, and the lack of alpha or paired-chain data limited which features could be detected. The classifier was reported to diagnose cytomegalovirus status with high specificity and sensitivity in both the original and validation cohorts. A later analysis found that most CMV-associated TCR beta chains appeared HLA-restricted, with HLA associations seemingly driven largely by CMV exposure. Because HLA typing was missing for some donors at each locus, association tests included only the typed subset. A further reported finding was that TCR beta sequences accurately predicted the HLA-A and HLA-B alleles for most subjects in the first cohort.

The receptor's source is a woman aged 45 to 65 in good health and CMV-seronegative. This chain is built from TRBV7-3 and TRBJ2-3; 7 central nucleotides agree with TRBD2. The sample was PBMCs. The bases are TGTGCCAGCAGCTCGGACACTCGCGGGAGAACAGATACGCAGTATTTT. The encoded protein is CASSSDTRGRTDTQYF. Here the CDR3 is joined to the reference TRBV7-3 and TRBJ2-3 genes, and the full variable domain is: GAGVSQTPSNKVTEKGKYVELRCDPISGHTALYWYRQSLGQGPEFLIYFQGTGAADDSGLPNDRFFAVRPEGSVSTLKIQRTERGDSAVYLCASSSDTRGRTDTQYFGPGTRLTVL.